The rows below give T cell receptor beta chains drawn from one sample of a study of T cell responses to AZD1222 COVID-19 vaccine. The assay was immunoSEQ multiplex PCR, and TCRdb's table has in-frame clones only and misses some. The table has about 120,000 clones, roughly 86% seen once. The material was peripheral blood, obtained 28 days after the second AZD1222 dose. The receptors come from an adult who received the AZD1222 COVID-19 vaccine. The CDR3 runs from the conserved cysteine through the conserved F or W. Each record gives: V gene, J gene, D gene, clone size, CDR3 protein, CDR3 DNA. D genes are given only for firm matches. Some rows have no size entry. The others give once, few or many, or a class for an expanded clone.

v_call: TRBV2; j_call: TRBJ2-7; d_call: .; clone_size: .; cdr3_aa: CASRDRDTNLYEQYF; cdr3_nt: TGTGCCAGCAGAGACCGGGACACCAACCTCTACGAGCAGTACTTC
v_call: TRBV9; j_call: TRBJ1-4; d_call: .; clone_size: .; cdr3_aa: CASSVVDRPNEKLFF; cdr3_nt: TGTGCCAGCAGCGTAGTCGACAGACCTAATGAAAAACTGTTTTTT
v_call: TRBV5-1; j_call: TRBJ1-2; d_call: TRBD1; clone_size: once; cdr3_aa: CASGGTGRGYTF; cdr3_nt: TGCGCCAGCGGCGGGACAGGGAGAGGCTACACCTTC
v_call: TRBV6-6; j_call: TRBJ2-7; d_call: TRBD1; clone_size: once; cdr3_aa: CASSRDRGIYEQYF; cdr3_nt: TGTGCCAGCAGCCGGGACAGGGGGATCTACGAGCAGTACTTC
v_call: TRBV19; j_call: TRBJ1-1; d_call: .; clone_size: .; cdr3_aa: CASSIVGGTEAFF; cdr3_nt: TGTGCCAGTAGTATAGTTGGGGGGACTGAAGCTTTCTTT
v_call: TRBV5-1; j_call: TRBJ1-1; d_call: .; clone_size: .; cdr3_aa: CASSEGGGAVNTEAFF; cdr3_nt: TGCGCCAGCAGTGAGGGGGGCGGGGCTGTGAACACTGAAGCTTTCTTT
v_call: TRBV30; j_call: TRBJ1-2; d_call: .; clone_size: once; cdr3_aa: CAWSVWSSRDGYTF; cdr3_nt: TGTGCCTGGAGTGTCTGGTCCAGCAGGGATGGCTACACCTTC
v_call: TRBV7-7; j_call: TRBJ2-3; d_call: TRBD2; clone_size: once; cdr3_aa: CASSAGLAGGADTQYF; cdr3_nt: TGTGCTAGCAGCGCGGGACTAGCGGGGGGTGCAGATACGCAGTATTTT
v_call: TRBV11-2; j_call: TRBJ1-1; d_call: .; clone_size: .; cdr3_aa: CASSLVRGKQAFF; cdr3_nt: TGTGCCAGCAGCTTAGTCCGGGGCAAACAAGCTTTCTTT
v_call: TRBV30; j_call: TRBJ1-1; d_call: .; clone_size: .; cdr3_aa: CAWSPGLMNTEAFF; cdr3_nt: TGTGCCTGGAGCCCTGGGTTAATGAACACTGAAGCTTTCTTT
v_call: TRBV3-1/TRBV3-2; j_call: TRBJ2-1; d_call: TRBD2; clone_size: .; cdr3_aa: CASSPQTSGDYNEQFF; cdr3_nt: TGTGCCAGCAGCCCACAGACTAGCGGGGACTACAATGAGCAGTTCTTC
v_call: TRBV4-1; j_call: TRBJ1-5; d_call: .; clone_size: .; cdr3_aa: CASSREDRNQPQHF; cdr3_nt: TGCGCCAGCAGCCGGGAGGACAGAAATCAGCCCCAGCATTTT
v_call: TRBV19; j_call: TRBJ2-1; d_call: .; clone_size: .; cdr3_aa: CATERGDSYNEQFF; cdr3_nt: TGTGCCACCGAGCGAGGCGATTCCTACAATGAGCAGTTCTTC
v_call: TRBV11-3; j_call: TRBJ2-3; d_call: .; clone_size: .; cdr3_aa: CASSSLEGGRDTQYF; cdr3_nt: TGTGCCAGCAGCTCTCTAGAAGGGGGGAGGGATACGCAGTATTTT
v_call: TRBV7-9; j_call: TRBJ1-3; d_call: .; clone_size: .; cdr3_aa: CASTLWQGSGNTIYF; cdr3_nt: TGTGCCAGCACCCTCTGGCAGGGCTCTGGAAACACCATATATTTT
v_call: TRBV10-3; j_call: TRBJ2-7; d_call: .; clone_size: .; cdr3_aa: CAISESGTDIYEQYF; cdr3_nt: TGTGCCATCAGTGAGTCCGGGACCGACATCTACGAGCAGTACTTC